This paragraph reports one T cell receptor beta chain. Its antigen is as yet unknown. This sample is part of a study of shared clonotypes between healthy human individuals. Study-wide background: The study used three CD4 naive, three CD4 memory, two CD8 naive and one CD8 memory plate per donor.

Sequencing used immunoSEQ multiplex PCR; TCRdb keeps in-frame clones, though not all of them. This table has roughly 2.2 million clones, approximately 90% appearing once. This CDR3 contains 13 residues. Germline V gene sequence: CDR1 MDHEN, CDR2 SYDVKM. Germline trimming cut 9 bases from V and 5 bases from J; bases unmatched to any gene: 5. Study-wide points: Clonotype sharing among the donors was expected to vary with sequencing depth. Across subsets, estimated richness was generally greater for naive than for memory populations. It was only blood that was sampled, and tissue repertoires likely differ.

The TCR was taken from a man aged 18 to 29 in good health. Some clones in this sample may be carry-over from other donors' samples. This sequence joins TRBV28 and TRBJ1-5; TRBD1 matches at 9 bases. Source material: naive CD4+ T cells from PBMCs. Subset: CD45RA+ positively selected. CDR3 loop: CASYRDRDQPQHF. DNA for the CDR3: TGTGCCAGTTACCGGGACAGGGATCAGCCCCAGCATTTT. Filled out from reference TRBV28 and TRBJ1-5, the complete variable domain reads DVKVTQSSRYLVKRTGEKVFLECVQDMDHENMFWYRQDPGLGLRLIYFSYDVKMKEKGDIPEGYSVSREKKERFSLILESASTNQTSMYLCASYRDRDQPQHFGDGTRLSIL.